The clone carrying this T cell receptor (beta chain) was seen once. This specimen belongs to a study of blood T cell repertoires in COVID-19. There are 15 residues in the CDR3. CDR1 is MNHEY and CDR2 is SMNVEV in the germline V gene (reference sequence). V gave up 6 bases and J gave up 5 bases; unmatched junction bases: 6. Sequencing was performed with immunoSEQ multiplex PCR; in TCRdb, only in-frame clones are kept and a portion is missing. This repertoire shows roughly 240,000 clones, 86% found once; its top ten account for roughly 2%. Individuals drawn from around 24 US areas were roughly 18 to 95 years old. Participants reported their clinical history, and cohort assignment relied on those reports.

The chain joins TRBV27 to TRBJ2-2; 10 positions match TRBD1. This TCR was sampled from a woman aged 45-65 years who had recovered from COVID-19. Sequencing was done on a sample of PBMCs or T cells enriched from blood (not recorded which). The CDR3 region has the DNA TGTGCCAGCAGCCGACAGGGGGCGGCAACCGGGGAGCTGTTTTTT. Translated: CASSRQGAATGELFF.